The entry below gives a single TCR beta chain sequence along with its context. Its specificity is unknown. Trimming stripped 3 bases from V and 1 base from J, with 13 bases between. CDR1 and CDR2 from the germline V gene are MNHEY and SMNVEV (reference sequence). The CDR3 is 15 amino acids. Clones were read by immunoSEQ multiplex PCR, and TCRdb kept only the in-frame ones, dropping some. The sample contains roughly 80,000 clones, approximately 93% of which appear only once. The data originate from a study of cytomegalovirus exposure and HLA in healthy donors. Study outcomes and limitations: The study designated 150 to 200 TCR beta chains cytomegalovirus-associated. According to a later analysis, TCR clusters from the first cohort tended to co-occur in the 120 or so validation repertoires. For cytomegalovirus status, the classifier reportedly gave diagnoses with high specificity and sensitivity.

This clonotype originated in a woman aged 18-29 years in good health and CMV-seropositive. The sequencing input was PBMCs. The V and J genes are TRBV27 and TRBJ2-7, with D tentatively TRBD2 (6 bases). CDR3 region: CASSFGGRESYEQYF. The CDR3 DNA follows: TGTGCCAGCAGTTTTGGGGGGAGAGAATCCTACGAGCAGTACTTC.